The 29 T cell receptor beta chains listed next were all sequenced from one sample in a study of cytomegalovirus exposure and HLA in healthy donors. This table comes from immunoSEQ multiplex PCR, and its TCRdb copy is limited to in-frame clones, with some not included. The sample carries approximately 180,000 clones, 86% recorded once. The material sequenced was PBMCs. Receptors were obtained from a woman between 18 and 29 years old in good health and CMV-seronegative.

V and J are TRBV10-3 and TRBJ2-7; D possibly corresponds to TRBD1 (6 bases). The CDR3 covers 14 residues. V was shortened by 1 base and J by 10 bases, with 17 bases between the two germline ends. Germline loops: CDR1 ENHRY, CDR2 SYGVKD. CDR3 sequence reads: CAISEYSGQTLQYF. The CDR3 region has the DNA TGTGCCATCAGTGAGTATTCAGGACAGACCCTTCAGTACTTC.

Only a few counts were recorded for this clone. The rearrangement uses TRBV29-1 and TRBJ1-1; 7 positions agree with TRBD1. Germline V gives CDR1 SQVTM, CDR2 ANQGSEA. CDR3 size: 14 residues. Germline trimming cut 7 bases from V and 4 bases from J; bases unmatched to any gene: 12. The DNA of the CDR3 is TGCAGCGGAGGAGAGACAGGGTTGAGCACTGAAGCTTTCTTT. This sequence encodes CSGGETGLSTEAFF.

This sequence joins TRBV7-9 and TRBJ2-1; 8 bases fit TRBD1. In germline, CDR1 is SEHNR, CDR2 FQNEAQ (reference sequence). J lost 13 bases, V lost 6 bases, and 14 bases had no gene match. This CDR3 has 14 residues. CDR3 region: CASSPGQIDRGQFF. Here the CDR3 DNA reads TGTGCCAGCAGTCCAGGGCAGATCGACAGGGGACAGTTCTTC.

The chain links TRBV6-1 to TRBJ2-7, with 14 positions matching TRBD2. Trimming at V came to 3 bases and at J to 2 bases, leaving 9 bases not matched to a gene. Germline CDR1 is MNHNS and CDR2 is SASEGT. The CDR3 runs to 18 residues. The DNA for the CDR3 is TGTGCCAGCAGTGATAAGGGACTAGCGGGAGTGGTCCCCTACGAGCAGTACTTC. It specifies CASSDKGLAGVVPYEQYF.

The chain carries TRBV6-1 and TRBJ2-2; the D is unclear. There are 14 residues in the CDR3. CDR1 is MNHNS, CDR2 SASEGT, per germline. The V end lost 4 bases, the J end lost 4 bases, and 10 bases lay between the germline ends. In DNA, the CDR3 is TGTGCCAGCAGTGTGTTGTCGGGCACCGGGGAGCTGTTTTTT. Protein: CASSVLSGTGELFF.

The V call is TRBV7-7, the J call TRBJ2-7; maybe TRBD1 (6 bases). This CDR3 is built from 15 residues. CDR1 and CDR2 (germline): SSHAT, FNYEAQ (reference sequence). Trimming cost V 0 bases and J 4 bases, with 13 bases left between them. CDR3 coding DNA: TGTGCCAGCAGCTTAGCGACGGGGACACCATACGAGCAGTACTTC. It yields the protein CASSLATGTPYEQYF.

DNA for the CDR3: TGCGCCAGCAGCCGATCCCGAGGAGATGAAAAACTGTTTTTT. This encodes CASSRSRGDEKLFF. V is TRBV4-1 and J is TRBJ1-4; no clear D gene. Trimming stripped 4 bases from V and 6 bases from J, with 12 bases between. From germline, CDR1 is MGHRA and CDR2 YSYEKL. This CDR3 is 14 amino acids long.

This clone was recorded once. V and J are TRBV28 and TRBJ1-1; the D is unclear. The CDR3 sequence is 13 residues long. V was clipped by 6 bases and J by 13 bases, with 21 bases between them. Germline CDR1 is MDHEN and CDR2 is SYDVKM. The CDR3 coding sequence is TGTGCCAGCAGCCTACCGCCGGGAATAGGCTGTTTCTTT. This translates into CASSLPPGIGCFF.

The chain has TRBV9 and TRBJ2-5; the D gene is possibly TRBD1 (6 bases). V was clipped by 4 bases and J by 0 bases, with 13 bases between them. This CDR3 comprises 15 residues. In germline, CDR1 is SGDLS, CDR2 YYNGEE. CDR3 sequence (DNA): TGTGCCAGCAGCTTCTCTGGACAGAACCAAGAGACCCAGTACTTC. Translation gives CASSFSGQNQETQYF.

This clone was found a few times. The genes are TRBV6-1 and TRBJ2-1, with TRBD1 as a possible D gene (6 bases). The CDR3 sequence is 15 residues long. V was trimmed by 10 bases and J by 2 bases, leaving 18 bases between them. Germline V gene sequence: CDR1 MNHNS, CDR2 SASEGT. CDR3 loop: CATAQGAGAYNEQFF. CDR3 DNA: TGTGCCACCGCACAAGGGGCAGGGGCCTACAATGAGCAGTTCTTC.

The chain has TRBV7-9 and TRBJ1-5; 7 positions match TRBD1. The CDR3 totals 17 residues. Trimming removed 5 bases from V and 0 bases from J; junction bases left unmatched: 10. Germline V gives CDR1 SEHNR, CDR2 FQNEAQ (reference sequence). This CDR3 is CASSTGQTTYSNQPQHF. The CDR3 DNA sequence: TGTGCCAGCAGCACGGGACAGACAACTTATAGCAATCAGCCCCAGCATTTT.

On this clone itself: The junction departs from the called germline gene at one end, perhaps through a read error. The CDR3 region is CASSFLQGLLF. The CDR3 DNA reads TGTGCCAGCAGTTTTCTACAGGGCCTCCTCTTC. The chain links TRBV13 to TRBJ2-7, with a weak D call TRBD1 (6 bases). Germline V lookup: CDR1 PRHDT, CDR2 FYEKMQ (reference sequence). CDR3 length: 11 residues.

The gene calls are TRBV5-4 and TRBJ1-2; 9 bases line up with TRBD1. Germline assignment: CDR1 SGHNT and CDR2 YYREEE (reference sequence). Trimming at V came to 2 bases and at J to 5 bases, leaving 7 bases not matched to a gene. This CDR3 contains 15 residues. The CDR3 region is CASSFGTGRAYGYTF. The CDR3 nucleotides read TGTGCCAGCAGCTTCGGGACAGGGAGGGCATATGGCTACACCTTC.

The chain recombines TRBV18 with TRBJ2-5; 11 bases are a match to TRBD2. The germline gives CDR1 KGHSH, CDR2 LQKENI. There are 19 residues in the CDR3. After removal of 3 bases from V and 0 bases from J, the junction contained 12 bases not matched to a gene. The CDR3 region has the DNA TGTGCCAGCTCACCCACCCGACTAGCGGGGAGGGGGTACCAAGAGACCCAGTACTTC. Amino acid sequence: CASSPTRLAGRGYQETQYF.

The V and J genes are TRBV27 and TRBJ2-2; D is perhaps TRBD1 (6 bases). The CDR3 runs to 17 residues. V was cut by 7 bases and J by 0 bases, with 18 bases left in between. The germline CDR1 and CDR2 sequences are MNHEY and SMNVEV (reference sequence). CDR3 protein: CASTLGAPGPNTGELFF. The CDR3 bases are TGTGCCAGCACCCTGGGGGCGCCTGGACCGAACACCGGGGAGCTGTTTTTT.

This clone was counted a few times. This chain uses TRBV30 with TRBJ1-4, with D uncertain. The germline V and J ends were trimmed by 3 bases and 8 bases, with 13 bases remaining between them. The V gene's germline CDR1 is GTSNPN and CDR2 SVGIG (reference sequence). This CDR3 contains 13 residues. This CDR3 reads CAWSASPREKLFF. The DNA for the CDR3 is TGTGCCTGGAGCGCTTCCCCCAGGGAAAAACTGTTTTTT.

This chain joins TRBV5-6 and TRBJ1-2; TRBD1 might be the D (6 bases). Germline lookup yields CDR1 SGHDT and CDR2 YYEEEE. The germline V and J ends were trimmed by 4 bases and 2 bases, with 12 bases remaining between them. CDR3 length equals 14 residues. The CDR3 here is CASSSGQRNYGYTF. CDR3 DNA sequence: TGTGCCAGCAGCAGCGGACAGCGGAACTATGGCTACACCTTC.

J is TRBJ2-1 and V is TRBV2, with 8 bases matching TRBD2. With V trimmed by 3 bases and J by 5 bases, 12 bases remained unmatched. Germline values: CDR1 SNHLY, CDR2 FYNNEI. The CDR3 runs to 17 residues. The CDR3 DNA reads as TGTGCCAGCAGTGAGCACCGACTAGCGAAGTGGGACAATGAGCAGTTCTTC. This gives the protein CASSEHRLAKWDNEQFF.

The chain recombines TRBV5-4 with TRBJ2-7; 10 positions agree with TRBD2. From germline, CDR1 is SGHNT and CDR2 YYREEE (reference sequence). The CDR3 has 14 residues. Losses at the gene ends were 4 bases for V and 6 bases for J; bases not matched to a gene: 7. The CDR3 region is CASSPGVAGGEQYF. The CDR3, as DNA: TGTGCCAGCAGCCCTGGAGTAGCGGGGGGCGAGCAGTACTTC. Looking up the rest from reference TRBV5-4 and TRBJ2-7 gives the full variable domain: ETGVTQSPTHLIKTRGQQVTLRCSSQSGHNTVSWYQQALGQGPQFIFQYYREEENGRGNFPPRFSGLQFPNYSSELNVNALELDDSALYLCASSPGVAGGEQYFGPGTRLTVT.

This clone came up once. The CDR3 nucleotides read TGTGCCAGCAGCTCATCGGACAGGGGGTCCTACAATGAGCAGTTCTTC. This encodes CASSSSDRGSYNEQFF. The chain uses TRBV7-2 and TRBJ2-1; 10 nucleotides align to TRBD1. With V trimmed by 4 bases and J by 1 base, 4 bases remained unmatched. From germline, CDR1 is SGHTA and CDR2 FQGNSA. This CDR3 is built from 16 residues. Drawing the rest from reference TRBV7-2 and TRBJ2-1, the complete variable domain is GAGVSQSPSNKVTEKGKDVELRCDPISGHTALYWYRQSLGQGLEFLIYFQGNSAPDKSGLPSDRFSAERTGGSVSTLTIQRTQQEDSAVYLCASSSSDRGSYNEQFFGPGTRLTVL.

In DNA form, the CDR3 reads TGTGCCAGTAGTATACGTCGAGGGGAGGGGACTGAAGCTTTCTTT. This translates into CASSIRRGEGTEAFF. The chain employs TRBV19 and TRBJ1-1, with a possible D match to TRBD1 (5 bases). CDR3 size: 15 residues. The germline gives CDR1 LNHDA, CDR2 SQIVND (reference sequence). V lost 2 bases and J lost 5, with 15 bases in between.

The chain has TRBV18 and TRBJ2-1, with TRBD1 identical over 7 bases. V trimming: 4 bases; J trimming: 12 bases; junction bases outside the gene matches: 18. The CDR3 consists of 16 residues. Germline V lookup: CDR1 KGHSH, CDR2 LQKENI. Here the CDR3 reads CASSHSTLQGTDGQFF. CDR3 sequence (DNA): TGTGCCAGCTCACATTCAACCTTACAGGGGACGGATGGGCAGTTCTTC.

The chain's CDR3 is CASSRPGTGSSYNSPLHF. DNA for the CDR3: TGTGCCAGCAGCAGACCCGGGACAGGGAGCTCCTATAATTCACCCCTCCACTTT. The chain combines TRBV7-9 with TRBJ1-6, with 9 nucleotides matching TRBD1. The J segment lost 0 bases and the V segment lost 5 bases, leaving 8 bases of the junction unmatched. The CDR3 covers 18 residues. Germline V CDR1 and CDR2: SEHNR, FQNEAQ (reference sequence).

This chain uses TRBV6-5 with TRBJ1-6, with 7 bases lining up with TRBD1. The germline V gene has CDR1 MNHEY and CDR2 SVGAGI. Trimming removed 0 bases from V and 8 bases from J; junction bases left unmatched: 7. This CDR3 spans 16 amino acids. CDR3 in amino acids: CASSYSSSRGDSPLHF. CDR3 DNA sequence: TGTGCCAGCAGTTACTCGAGTTCCAGGGGGGATTCACCCCTCCACTTT.

This chain joins TRBV12-5 and TRBJ2-1; 7 bases fit TRBD1. V trimming: 7 bases; J trimming: 2 bases; junction bases outside the gene matches: 11. Germline CDR1 is LGHNT and CDR2 is FRNRAP. The CDR3 is 16 amino acids. CDR3 DNA sequence: TGTGCTAGTGCTACTAAAGGGGGCAAGACCTACAATGAGCAGTTCTTC. Its protein is CASATKGGKTYNEQFF.

The rearrangement joins TRBV5-8 to TRBJ1-6; D uncertain. Germline CDR1 reads SGHTS; CDR2 reads YDEGEE. Trimming removed 4 bases from V and 2 bases from J, with 13 bases in between. The CDR3 runs 16 residues. The CDR3 DNA follows: TGTGCCAGCAGCCCCCGGGGAAGGGCCTATAATTCACCCCTCCACTTT. Translating gives CASSPRGRAYNSPLHF. Supplemented by reference TRBV5-8 and TRBJ1-6, the full variable domain reads EAGVTQSPTHLIKTRGQQATLRCSPISGHTSVYWYQQALGLGLQFLLWYDEGEERNRGNFPPRFSGRQFPNYSSELNVNALELEDSALYLCASSPRGRAYNSPLHFGNGTRLTVT.

Only one count was recorded for this clone. This chain joins TRBV10-1 and TRBJ2-1; weak D call: TRBD2 (6 bases). Germline CDR1 is WNHNN and CDR2 is SYGVQD (reference sequence). V was shortened by 2 bases and J by 0 bases, with 11 bases between the two germline ends. This CDR3 region has 16 residues. The CDR3 DNA reads as TGCGCCAGCAGTGAGGAGACGACTAGCTCCTACAATGAGCAGTTCTTC. This encodes CASSEETTSSYNEQFF.

The J gene is TRBJ1-2, the V gene TRBV5-1; D remains ambiguous. Germline CDR1 reads SGHRS; CDR2 reads YFSETQ. This CDR3 has 16 amino acids. V was trimmed by 0 bases and J by 3 bases, leaving 15 bases between them. The CDR3 nucleotides read TGCGCCAGCAGCTTGGGAGGCCCCGCTACTCACTATGGCTACACCTTC. This sequence encodes CASSLGGPATHYGYTF.

The chain couples TRBV18 to TRBJ2-7, with 7 positions matching TRBD2. Germline V gives CDR1 KGHSH, CDR2 LQKENI. CDR3 length: 15 residues. The J segment lost 3 bases and the V segment lost 2 bases, leaving 7 bases of the junction unmatched. The chain's CDR3 is CASSPGGAGNYEQYF. The DNA of the CDR3 is TGTGCCAGCTCACCAGGAGGAGCGGGAAACTACGAGCAGTACTTC.